This section outlines one TCR beta chain sequence together with its context. Its antigen is still unknown. This sample stems from a study of cytomegalovirus exposure and HLA in healthy donors. At sampling all donors were nominally healthy, likely with unrecorded immune exposures. This CDR3 comprises 19 residues. V lost 2 bases, J lost 1 base, and 6 bases stayed unmatched. Study-level results: Highly shared variants forming one cluster were likely a sequencing artifact. Most CMV-associated TCR beta chains were later found to appear HLA-restricted. CMV antigen specificity was confirmed in vitro for a few CMV-associated chains.

The study ran its PCR with 60 Vbeta and 13 Jbeta primers. Profiling relied on immunoSEQ multiplex PCR, and the TCRdb table lists in-frame clones only, not all of them. The profile shows 120,000 to 150,000 clones, over 70% of them singletons. This chain joins TRBV23-1 and TRBJ2-1, with 15 bases lining up with TRBD2. TRBV23-1 is placed among ORFs of uncertain function. The clonotype comes from a woman in her forties in good health and CMV-seropositive. The sample comprised PBMCs. The CDR3 sequence: CASSQPGLAGGGSYNEQFF. Written as DNA, the CDR3 is TGCGCCAGCAGTCAACCGGGACTAGCGGGGGGAGGGTCCTACAATGAGCAGTTCTTC.